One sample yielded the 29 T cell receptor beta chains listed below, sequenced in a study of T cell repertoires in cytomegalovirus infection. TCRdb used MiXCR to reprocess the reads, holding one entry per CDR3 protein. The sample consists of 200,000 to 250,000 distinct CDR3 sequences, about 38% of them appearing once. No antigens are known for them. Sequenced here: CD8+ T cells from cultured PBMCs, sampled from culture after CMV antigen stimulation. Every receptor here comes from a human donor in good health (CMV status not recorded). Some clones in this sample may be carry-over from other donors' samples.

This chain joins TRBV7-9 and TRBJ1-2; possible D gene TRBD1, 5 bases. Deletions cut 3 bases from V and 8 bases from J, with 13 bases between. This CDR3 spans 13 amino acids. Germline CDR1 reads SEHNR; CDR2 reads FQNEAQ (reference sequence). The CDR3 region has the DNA TGTGCCAGCAGCTTCCAGGACGGGGCGGGCTACACCTTC. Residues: CASSFQDGAGYTF.

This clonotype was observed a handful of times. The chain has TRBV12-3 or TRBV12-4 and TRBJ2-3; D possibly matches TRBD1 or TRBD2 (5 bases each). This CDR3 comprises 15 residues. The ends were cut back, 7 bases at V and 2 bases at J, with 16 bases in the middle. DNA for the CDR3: TGTGCCAGCACACGGGTCCGGGACCCCACAGATACGCAGTATTTT. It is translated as CASTRVRDPTDTQYF.

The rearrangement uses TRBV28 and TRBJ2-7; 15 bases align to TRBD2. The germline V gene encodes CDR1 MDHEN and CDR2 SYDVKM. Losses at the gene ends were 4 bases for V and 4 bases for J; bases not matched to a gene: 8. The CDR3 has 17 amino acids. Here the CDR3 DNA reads TGTGCCAGCAGTTCTCCGGGACTAGCGGGAGGATGGTACGAGCAGTACTTC. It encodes CASSSPGLAGGWYEQYF.

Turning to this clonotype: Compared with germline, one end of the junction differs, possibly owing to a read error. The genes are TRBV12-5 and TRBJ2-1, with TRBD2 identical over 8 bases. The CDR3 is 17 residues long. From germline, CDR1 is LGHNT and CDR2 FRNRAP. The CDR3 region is CVSGSLGSGGMFNEQFF. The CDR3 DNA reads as TGTGTTAGTGGATCCTTAGGTTCGGGGGGGATGTTCAATGAGCAGTTCTTC.

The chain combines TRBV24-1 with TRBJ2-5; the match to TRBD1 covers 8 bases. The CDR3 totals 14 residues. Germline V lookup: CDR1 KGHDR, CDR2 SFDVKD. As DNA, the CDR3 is TGTTACACCAGTGATGTGACAGGGGCAGAGACCCAGTACTTC. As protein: CYTSDVTGAETQYF.

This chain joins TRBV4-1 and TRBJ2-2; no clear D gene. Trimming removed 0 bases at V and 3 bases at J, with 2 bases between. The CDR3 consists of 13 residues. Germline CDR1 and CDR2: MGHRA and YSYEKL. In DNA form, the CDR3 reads TGCGCCAGCAGCCAAGACGACACCGGGGAGCTGTTTTTT. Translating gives CASSQDDTGELFF.

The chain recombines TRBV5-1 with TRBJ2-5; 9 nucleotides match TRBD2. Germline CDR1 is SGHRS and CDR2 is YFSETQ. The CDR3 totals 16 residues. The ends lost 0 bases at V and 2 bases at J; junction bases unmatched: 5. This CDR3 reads CASSLVGSGSQETQYF. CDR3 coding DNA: TGCGCCAGCAGCTTGGTTGGTAGCGGGAGTCAAGAGACCCAGTACTTC.

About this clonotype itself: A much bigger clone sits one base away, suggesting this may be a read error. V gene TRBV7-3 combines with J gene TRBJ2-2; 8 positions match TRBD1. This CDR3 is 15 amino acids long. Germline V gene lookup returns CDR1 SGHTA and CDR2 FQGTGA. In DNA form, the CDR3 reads TGTGCCAGCAGCTCCTCAGGGGGCAACACCGGGGTGCTGTTTTTT. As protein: CASSSSGGNTGVLFF.

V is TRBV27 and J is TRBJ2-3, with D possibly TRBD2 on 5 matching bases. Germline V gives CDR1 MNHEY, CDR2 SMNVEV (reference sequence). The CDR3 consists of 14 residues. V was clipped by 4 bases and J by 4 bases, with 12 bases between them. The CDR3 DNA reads TGTGCCAGCAGTTCCCTACCCGGGGCAGATACGCAGTATTTT. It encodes CASSSLPGADTQYF.

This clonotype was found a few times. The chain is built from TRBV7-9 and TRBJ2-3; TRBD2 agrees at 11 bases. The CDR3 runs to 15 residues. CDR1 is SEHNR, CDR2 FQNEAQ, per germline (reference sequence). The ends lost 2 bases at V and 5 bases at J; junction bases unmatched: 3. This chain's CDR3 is CASSLSSGGRDTQYF. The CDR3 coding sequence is TGTGCCAGCAGCTTATCTAGCGGGGGGAGAGATACGCAGTATTTT. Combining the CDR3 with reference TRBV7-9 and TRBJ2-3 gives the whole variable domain DTGVSQNPRHKITKRGQNVTFRCDPISEHNRLYWYRQTLGQGPEFLTYFQNEAQLEKSRLLSDRFSAERPKGSFSTLEIQRTEQGDSAMYLCASSLSSGGRDTQYFGPGTRLTVL.

CDR3 nucleotide sequence: TGTGCCAGCAGCTTAGTACAGTTCCTCAGCTACACCTTC. Translating it yields CASSLVQFLSYTF. The chain has TRBV7-8 and TRBJ1-2; D remains unclear. The V and J ends lost 1 base and 9 bases respectively, with 12 bases between them. The CDR3 runs 13 residues. CDR1 is SGHVS, CDR2 FQNEAQ, per germline.

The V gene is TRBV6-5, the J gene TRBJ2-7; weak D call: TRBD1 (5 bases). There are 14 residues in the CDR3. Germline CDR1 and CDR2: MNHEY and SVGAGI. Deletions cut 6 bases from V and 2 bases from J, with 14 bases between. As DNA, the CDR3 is TGTGCCAGCAGCTGGACACAGTCCACCTACGAGCAGTACTTC. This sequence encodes CASSWTQSTYEQYF.

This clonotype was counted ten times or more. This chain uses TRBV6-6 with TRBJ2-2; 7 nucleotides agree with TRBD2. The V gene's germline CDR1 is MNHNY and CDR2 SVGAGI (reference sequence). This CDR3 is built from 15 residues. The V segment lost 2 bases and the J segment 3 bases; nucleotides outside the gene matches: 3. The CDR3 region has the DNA TGTGCCAGCAGTTACGTGGGAGGGGACACCGGGGAGCTGTTTTTT. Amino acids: CASSYVGGDTGELFF.

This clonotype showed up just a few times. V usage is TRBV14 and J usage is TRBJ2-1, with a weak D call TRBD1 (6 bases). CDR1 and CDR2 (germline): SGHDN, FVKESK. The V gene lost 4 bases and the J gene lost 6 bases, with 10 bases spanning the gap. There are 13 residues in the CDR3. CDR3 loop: CASSPDRFNEQFF. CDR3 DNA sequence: TGTGCCAGCAGCCCCGACAGGTTCAATGAGCAGTTCTTC.

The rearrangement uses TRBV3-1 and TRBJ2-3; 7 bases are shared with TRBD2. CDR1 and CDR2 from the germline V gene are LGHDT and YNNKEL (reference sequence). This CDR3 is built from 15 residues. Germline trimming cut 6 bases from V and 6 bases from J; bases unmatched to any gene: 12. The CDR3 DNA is TGTGCCAGCAGTTCGGGAGGCTTGCCAGTGGATACGCAGTATTTT. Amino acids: CASSSGGLPVDTQYF.

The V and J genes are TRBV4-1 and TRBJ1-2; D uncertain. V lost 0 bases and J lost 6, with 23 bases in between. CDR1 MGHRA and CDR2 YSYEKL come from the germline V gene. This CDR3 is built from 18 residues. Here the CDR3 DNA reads TGCGCCAGCAGCCAAGAGCTCGCGGGAATCCTTATCTTTGATGGCTACACCTTC. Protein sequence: CASSQELAGILIFDGYTF.

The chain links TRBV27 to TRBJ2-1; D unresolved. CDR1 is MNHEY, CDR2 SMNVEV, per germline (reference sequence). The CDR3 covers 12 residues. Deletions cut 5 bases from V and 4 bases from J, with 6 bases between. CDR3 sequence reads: CASSDNYNEQFF. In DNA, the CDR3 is TGTGCCAGCAGTGACAATTACAATGAGCAGTTCTTC.

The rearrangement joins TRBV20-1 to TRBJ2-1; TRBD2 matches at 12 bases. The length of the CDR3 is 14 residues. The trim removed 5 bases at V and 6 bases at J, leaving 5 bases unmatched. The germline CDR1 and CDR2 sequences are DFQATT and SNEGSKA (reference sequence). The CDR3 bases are TGCAGTGCTTCCCTAGCGGGAGGGCTCAATGAGCAGTTCTTC. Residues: CSASLAGGLNEQFF.

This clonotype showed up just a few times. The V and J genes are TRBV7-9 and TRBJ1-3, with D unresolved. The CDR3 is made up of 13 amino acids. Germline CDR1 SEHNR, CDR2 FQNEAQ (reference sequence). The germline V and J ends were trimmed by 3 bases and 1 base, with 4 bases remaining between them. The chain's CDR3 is CASSLGSGNTIYF. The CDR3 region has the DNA TGTGCCAGCAGCTTGGGATCTGGAAACACCATATATTTT.

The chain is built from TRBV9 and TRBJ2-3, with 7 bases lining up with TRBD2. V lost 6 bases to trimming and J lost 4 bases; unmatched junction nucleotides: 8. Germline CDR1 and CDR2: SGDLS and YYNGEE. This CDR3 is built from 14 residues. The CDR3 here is CASNAERGSDTQYF. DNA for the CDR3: TGTGCCAGCAACGCGGAGCGGGGTTCAGATACGCAGTATTTT.

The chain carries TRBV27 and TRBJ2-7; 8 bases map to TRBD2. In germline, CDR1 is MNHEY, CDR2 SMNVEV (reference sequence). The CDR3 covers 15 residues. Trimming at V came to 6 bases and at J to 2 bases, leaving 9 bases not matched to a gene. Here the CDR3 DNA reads TGTGCCAGCAGACGAATCCGGACTAGCCCCTACGAGCAGTACTTC. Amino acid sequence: CASRRIRTSPYEQYF.

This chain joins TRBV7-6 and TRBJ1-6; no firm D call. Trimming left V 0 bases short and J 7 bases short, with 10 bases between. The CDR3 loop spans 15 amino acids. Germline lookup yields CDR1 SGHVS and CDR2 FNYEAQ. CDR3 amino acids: CASSLAWGRNSPLHF. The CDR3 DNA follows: TGTGCCAGCAGCTTAGCGTGGGGTCGGAATTCACCCCTCCACTTT.

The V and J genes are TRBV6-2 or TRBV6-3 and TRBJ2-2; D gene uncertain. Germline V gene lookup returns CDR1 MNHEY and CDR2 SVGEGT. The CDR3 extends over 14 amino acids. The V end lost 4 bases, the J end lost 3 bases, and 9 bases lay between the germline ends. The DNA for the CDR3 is TGTGCCAGCAGTTCCGAGCCGGACACCGGGGAGCTGTTTTTT. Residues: CASSSEPDTGELFF.

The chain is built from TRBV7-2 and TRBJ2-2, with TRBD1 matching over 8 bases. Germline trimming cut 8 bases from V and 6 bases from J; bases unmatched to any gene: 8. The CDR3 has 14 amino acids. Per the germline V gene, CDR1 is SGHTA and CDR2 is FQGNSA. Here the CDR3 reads CASRTDRVAGELFF. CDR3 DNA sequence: TGTGCCAGCCGCACGGACAGGGTGGCCGGGGAGCTGTTTTTT.

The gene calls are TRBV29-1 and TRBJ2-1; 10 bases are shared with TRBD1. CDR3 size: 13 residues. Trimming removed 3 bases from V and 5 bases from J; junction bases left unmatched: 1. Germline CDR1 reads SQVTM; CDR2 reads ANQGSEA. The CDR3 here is CSVDGQGDNEQFF. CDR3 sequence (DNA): TGCAGCGTTGATGGACAGGGGGACAATGAGCAGTTCTTC.

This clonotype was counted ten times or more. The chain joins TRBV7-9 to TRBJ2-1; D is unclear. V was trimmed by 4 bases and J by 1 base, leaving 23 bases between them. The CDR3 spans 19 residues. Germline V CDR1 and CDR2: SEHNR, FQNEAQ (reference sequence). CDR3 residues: CASSSPLEGWRMSYNEQFF. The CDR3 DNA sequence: TGTGCCAGCAGCTCCCCTCTGGAAGGGTGGCGGATGTCCTACAATGAGCAGTTCTTC. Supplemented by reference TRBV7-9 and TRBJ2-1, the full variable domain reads DTGVSQNPRHKITKRGQNVTFRCDPISEHNRLYWYRQTLGQGPEFLTYFQNEAQLEKSRLLSDRFSAERPKGSFSTLEIQRTEQGDSAMYLCASSSPLEGWRMSYNEQFFGPGTRLTVL.

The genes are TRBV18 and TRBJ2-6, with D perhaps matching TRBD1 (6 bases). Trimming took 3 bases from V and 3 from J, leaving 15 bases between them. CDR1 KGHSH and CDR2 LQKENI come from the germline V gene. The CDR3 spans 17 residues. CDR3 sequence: CASSPPGQPSGANVLTF. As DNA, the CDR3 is TGTGCCAGCTCACCCCCCGGACAGCCCAGTGGGGCCAACGTCCTGACTTTC.

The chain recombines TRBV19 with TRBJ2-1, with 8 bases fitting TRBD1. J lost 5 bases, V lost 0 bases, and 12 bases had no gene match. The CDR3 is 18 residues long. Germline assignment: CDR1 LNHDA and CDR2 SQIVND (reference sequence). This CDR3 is CASSIEVYRTGSDNEQFF. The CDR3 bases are TGTGCCAGTAGTATAGAGGTTTACCGGACAGGGAGCGACAATGAGCAGTTCTTC.

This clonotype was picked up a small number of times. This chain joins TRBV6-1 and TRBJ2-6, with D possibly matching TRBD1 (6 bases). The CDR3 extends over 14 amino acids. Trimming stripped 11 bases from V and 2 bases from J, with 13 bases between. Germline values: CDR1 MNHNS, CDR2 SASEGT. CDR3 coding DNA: TGTGCCGGGAACAGGGAAACTGGGGCCAACGTCCTGACTTTC. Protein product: CAGNRETGANVLTF.